A selection of T cell receptor beta chains follows, all from one sample in a study of cytomegalovirus exposure and HLA in healthy donors. The assay was immunoSEQ multiplex PCR, and TCRdb's table has in-frame clones only and misses some. The profile shows 140,000 or so clones, over 60% of them singletons. The material sequenced was PBMCs. All receptors come from a man aged 35 to 55 in good health and CMV-seronegative. CDR3s include the opening cysteine and the closing phenylalanine or tryptophan. D genes are given only for firm matches. Only some rows state a clone size, as once, few, many or a class for expanded clones.

d_call | clone_size | j_call | v_call | cdr3_nt | cdr3_aa
. | . | TRBJ2-3 | TRBV5-4 | TGTGCCAGCAGCGATCGAAGGGGAAGCACAGATACGCAGTATTTT | CASSDRRGSTDTQYF
. | . | TRBJ1-5 | TRBV30 | TGTGCCTGGAGTGTGACAGGAGATCAGCCCCAGCATTTT | CAWSVTGDQPQHF
. | few | TRBJ1-2 | TRBV6-5 | TGTGCCAGCAGAAGGACAAATTATGGCTACACCTTC | CASRRTNYGYTF
. | . | TRBJ1-2 | TRBV27 | TGTGCCAGCAGTTTATCGGCGGGGTATGGCTACACCTTC | CASSLSAGYGYTF
TRBD1 | . | TRBJ2-3 | TRBV5-1 | TGCGCCAGCAGCTTCGCCGGGACAGGCACAGATACGCAGTATTTT | CASSFAGTGTDTQYF
. | few | TRBJ1-1 | TRBV19 | TGTGCCAGTACCAAGAGGTCAACTACGGGAATGGCTGAAGCTTTCTTT | CASTKRSTTGMAEAFF
. | few | TRBJ1-1 | TRBV19 | TGTGCCAGTCTAGGACACCCGAACACTGAAGCTTTCTTT | CASLGHPNTEAFF
TRBD1 | . | TRBJ1-2 | TRBV15 | TGTGCCACCAGCAGATCCCGACAGGGGGTCTACACCTTC | CATSRSRQGVYTF
TRBD2 | . | TRBJ2-1 | TRBV7-7 | TGTGCCAGCAGCTTAGGAGCTAGCGGGGCCAATGAGCAGTTCTTC | CASSLGASGANEQFF
. | . | TRBJ2-7 | TRBV5-1 | TGCGCCAGCAGCGCCGGACTCGGTCCCCACGAGCAGTACTTC | CASSAGLGPHEQYF
. | . | TRBJ1-4 | TRBV6-1 | TGTGCCAGTATGAGGGGGTCGGGGGAAAAACTGTTTTTT | CASMRGSGEKLFF
TRBD1 | . | TRBJ2-7 | TRBV5-1 | TGCGCCAGCAGCTTGGTAGGGACAGGCTACGAGCAGTACTTC | CASSLVGTGYEQYF
TRBD2 | . | TRBJ2-5 | TRBV30 | TGTGCCTGGAGTCGGGGACTAGCGGGACAAGAGACCCAGTACTTC | CAWSRGLAGQETQYF
. | few | TRBJ1-6 | TRBV5-4 | TGTGCCAGCAGCCCGGGAGGGGGGCAACGGTCACCCCTCCACTTT | CASSPGGGQRSPLHF
. | . | TRBJ2-3 | TRBV6-5 | TGTGCCAGCAGTTACCTCCCAACGGGCACAGATACGCAGTATTTT | CASSYLPTGTDTQYF
. | . | TRBJ1-3 | TRBV11-2 | TGTGCCAGCAGCTTATCCCCCCCGAGCTCTGGAAACACCATATATTTT | CASSLSPPSSGNTIYF
. | . | TRBJ2-7 | TRBV4-3 | TGCGCCAGCAGCCAAAAGACAGGATCCGAGCAGTACTTC | CASSQKTGSEQYF
. | . | TRBJ1-3 | TRBV2 | TGTGCCAGCATCCAGCAGGGCTCTGGAAACACCATATATTTT | CASIQQGSGNTIYF
. | once | TRBJ1-3 | TRBV2 | TGTGCCAGCACCTGGACCCAAGGGGCGGGAAACACCATATATTTT | CASTWTQGAGNTIYF
. | . | TRBJ2-7 | TRBV5-6 | TGTGCCAGCAGCTTGCTCCGCGAGCAGTACTTC | CASSLLREQYF
TRBD1 | . | TRBJ2-3 | TRBV6-5 | TGTGCCAGCAGTTACACGGGACAGGGGGCTAGGCATACGCAGTATTTT | CASSYTGQGARHTQYF
TRBD1 | . | TRBJ2-1 | TRBV11-2 | TGTGCCAGCAGCCTCCGGGACAGGGGAGGATACAATGAGCAGTTCTTC | CASSLRDRGGYNEQFF
TRBD1 | . | TRBJ1-1 | TRBV9 | TGTGCCAGCAGTGGGGACAGGGGAACTGAAGCTTTCTTT | CASSGDRGTEAFF
TRBD1 | once | TRBJ1-1 | TRBV9 | TGTGCCAGCAGACTTCTGGCGGGACAGGGCCTTTTGAACACTGAAGCTTTCTTT | CASRLLAGQGLLNTEAFF
. | . | TRBJ1-1 | TRBV29-1 | TGCAGCGTTGAAGAGGCAGGGCTTACTGAAGCTTTCTTT | CSVEEAGLTEAFF
. | . | TRBJ2-7 | TRBV5-6 | TGCGCCAGCAGCAGTCGATTACCCGAGCAGTACTTC | CASSSRLPEQYF
TRBD1 | . | TRBJ1-1 | TRBV5-4 | TGTGCCAGCAACCGGGACAGGGCCCTTTTAATGACTGAAGCTTTCTTT | CASNRDRALLMTEAFF
. | . | TRBJ1-1 | TRBV19 | TGTGCCAGTAGTATGACCGACTTGAACACTGAAGCTTTCTTT | CASSMTDLNTEAFF
. | . | TRBJ2-2 | TRBV7-2 | TGTGCCGCCCGTCCTGGCCGCACCGGGGAGCTGTTTTTT | CAARPGRTGELFF
TRBD2 | . | TRBJ2-7 | TRBV7-9 | TGTGCCAGCAGGGGCGGACTAGCGTACGAGCAGTACTTC | CASRGGLAYEQYF
. | . | TRBJ2-1 | TRBV28 | TGTGCCAGCAGCTCACTCTACCCTAGTATGAATGAGCAGTTCTTC | CASSSLYPSMNEQFF
. | few | TRBJ2-7 | TRBV27 | TGTGCCAGCAGCTTCAGGGCCTATAATAACCCCTCCTACGAGCAGTACTTC | CASSFRAYNNPSYEQYF
. | few | TRBJ2-7 | TRBV6-5 | TGTGCCAGCAGCCTGACTGGGGGGAGCTCCTACGAGCAGTACTTC | CASSLTGGSSYEQYF
TRBD1 | . | TRBJ2-7 | TRBV4-2 | TGTGCCAGCAGCCATTCCAACACGGGACAGGGAGACGAGCAGTACTTC | CASSHSNTGQGDEQYF
TRBD1 | . | TRBJ1-3 | TRBV10-3 | TGTGCCAGTCTACAGGGGACAGGAAACACCATATATTTT | CASLQGTGNTIYF
TRBD1 | . | TRBJ2-1 | TRBV27 | TGTGCCAGCAGTTATGACAGGGTCAATGAGCAGTTCTTC | CASSYDRVNEQFF
TRBD2 | . | TRBJ2-1 | TRBV2 | TGTGCCAGCAGTATAGCGGGAGGGATTAACAATGAGCAGTTCTTC | CASSIAGGINNEQFF
TRBD2 | . | TRBJ2-1 | TRBV4-1 | TGCGCCAGCAGCCAACGACTAGCGGGGGAATACAATGAGCAGTTCTTC | CASSQRLAGEYNEQFF
TRBD2 | . | TRBJ2-7 | TRBV4-3 | TGCGCCAGCAGCCGCCGGACTAGCGGGAGCTACGAGCAGTACTTC | CASSRRTSGSYEQYF
. | once | TRBJ2-7 | TRBV7-9 | TGTGCCAGCAGCTTAGGGGGGCTGTCGGGTGAGCAGTACTTC | CASSLGGLSGEQYF
. | . | TRBJ2-7 | TRBV2 | TGTGCCAGCAGCTCCACTTATTTCGAGCAGTACTTC | CASSSTYFEQYF
. | . | TRBJ1-6 | TRBV5-4 | TGTGCCAGCAGCATCGAGGGCAGTAGCTCCTATAATTCACCCCTCCACTTT | CASSIEGSSSYNSPLHF
. | . | TRBJ2-7 | TRBV7-2 | TGTGCCAGCAGCGGGCAGAGCCGCGAGCAGTACTTC | CASSGQSREQYF
TRBD2 | . | TRBJ2-7 | TRBV19 | TGTGCCAGTAGTATAGTAGGTAGCGGGGGGTTCTACGAGCAGTACTTC | CASSIVGSGGFYEQYF
. | few | TRBJ2-7 | TRBV5-1 | TGCGCCAGCAGCACCGGGACAAACTACGAGCAGTACTTC | CASSTGTNYEQYF
. | . | TRBJ2-7 | TRBV7-9 | TGTGCCAGCAGCTCTCCACAGGCGGTTACGTACGAGCAGTACTTC | CASSSPQAVTYEQYF
TRBD1 | . | TRBJ1-1 | TRBV10-3 | TGTGCCATCAGCGGAAGACAGGGCATATCTGAAGCTTTCTTT | CAISGRQGISEAFF
TRBD1 | once | TRBJ1-2 | TRBV27 | TGTGCCAGCAGTTATACCTGGACAGGGGGCGTAGGTGGCTACACCTTC | CASSYTWTGGVGGYTF
. | . | TRBJ2-5 | TRBV6-5 | TGTGCCAGCAGTTACCCGCTAGGGGCAGGTCAAGAGACCCAGTACTTC | CASSYPLGAGQETQYF
. | . | TRBJ2-7 | TRBV10-3 | TGTGCCATCAGTGAGTCGGCCCTAGCGAGCCACGAGCAGTACTTC | CAISESALASHEQYF
TRBD2 | once | TRBJ2-7 | TRBV14 | TGTGCCAGCAGCCAGGGCTCGACTAGCGGGGACTCCTACGAGCAGTACTTC | CASSQGSTSGDSYEQYF
TRBD1 | . | TRBJ2-7 | TRBV19 | TGTGCCAGTAGTATGAGGGGGCAGCTAAACTACGAGCAGTACTTC | CASSMRGQLNYEQYF